The T cell receptor beta chain described here comes from a study of blood T cells in healthy people across ages. Per individual sample, total RNA of at least 6 micrograms was extracted. With a J-beta primer mix and a sample-barcoded 5' primer, a second PCR ran roughly 6 to 11 cycles. TCRdb reprocessed the 5' RACE reads with MiXCR, giving one entry per CDR3 protein. The repertoire holds 1 million or so distinct CDR3 sequences, with 40% to 55% as singletons. Germline V gene data show CDR1 as SQVTM and CDR2 as ANQGSEA. The CDR3 runs to 13 residues. The V end was cut by 6 bases, the J end by 4 bases, with 16 bases between.

This clonotype was obtained from a woman aged 55-69 years in good health. This chain connects TRBV29-1 to TRBJ2-7; possibly TRBD2 for D (5 bases). The specimen sequenced was blood. The CDR3 loop is CSVESTNRYEQYF. Here the CDR3 DNA reads TGCAGCGTGGAATCGACTAATAGATACGAGCAGTACTTC.